These T cell receptor beta chains were read from a single sample in a study of T cell repertoires in cytomegalovirus infection. TCRdb redid the calling of the reads with MiXCR, one entry per CDR3 protein. The repertoire holds about 230,000 distinct CDR3 sequences, with around 6.6% as singletons. Input material: PBMCs. These TCRs come from a human donor in good health (CMV status not recorded). Some clones in this sample may be carry-over from other donors' samples. The CDR3 runs from the conserved cysteine through the conserved F or W. The D gene is left open where the match is weak. Size values are once, few and many counts, or a class for expanded clones, and some rows have none.

TRBJ2-2	-	TRBV20-1	15	many	TGCAGTGCTAGCTGGCAGGGCCCGAACACCGGGGAGCTGTTTTTT	CSASWQGPNTGELFF
TRBJ2-3	TRBD1	TRBV7-9	15	many	TGTGCCAGCAGCCTAGGACAGGGGGTGGTAGATACGCAGTATTTT	CASSLGQGVVDTQYF
TRBJ2-2	-	TRBV28	12	many	TGTGCCAGCAGTACTGGGACCGGGGAGCTGTTTTTT	CASSTGTGELFF
TRBJ2-1	TRBD1	TRBV5-1	14	many	TGCGCCAGCGGGCCGGACAGGGGAGGCGGTGAGCAGTTCTTC	CASGPDRGGGEQFF
TRBJ2-5	-	TRBV2	14	many	TGTGCCAGCAGAAACTCCAACAGTCAAGAGACCCAGTACTTC	CASRNSNSQETQYF
TRBJ1-1	-	TRBV7-3	14	few	TGTGCCAGCAACTTGGGGGCCTCGGGGACTGAAGCTTTCTTT	CASNLGASGTEAFF
TRBJ1-2	TRBD1	TRBV7-2	15	many	TGTGCCAGCAGCCCAAGGACAGGGCCGCTCTATGGCTACACCTTC	CASSPRTGPLYGYTF
TRBJ2-2	TRBD2	TRBV6-2/TRBV6-3	17	many	TGTGCCAGCAGTTACGACGTAGCGGGGGCAGACACCGGGGAGCTGTTTTTT	CASSYDVAGADTGELFF
TRBJ2-2	-	TRBV27	12	few	TGTGCCAGCAGCCTTACGCCCGGGGAGCTGTTTTTT	CASSLTPGELFF
TRBJ2-2	-	TRBV28	17	few	TGTGCCAGCAGTTTATTGTTGGGCGGCGCGGGGCCCGGGGAGCTGTTTTTT	CASSLLLGGAGPGELFF
TRBJ1-1	-	TRBV5-1	15	few	TGCGCCAGCAGCTCCTTAAGCGCGGTGAACACTGAAGCTTTCTTT	CASSSLSAVNTEAFF
TRBJ1-6	-	TRBV2	13	many	TGTGCCAGCAGTGAAAGTGTGAATTCACCCCTCCACTTT	CASSESVNSPLHF
TRBJ1-5	-	TRBV19	17	many	TGTGCCAGTAGTATATCCGGGCGAGGGCAGATAAATCAGCCCCAGCATTTT	CASSISGRGQINQPQHF
TRBJ2-3	TRBD1	TRBV2	14	many	TGTGCCAGCGGTCCGGGACAGGGCACAGATACGCAGTATTTT	CASGPGQGTDTQYF
TRBJ1-1	TRBD1	TRBV6-2/TRBV6-3	13	few	TGTGCCAGCAGGGGGACAGGGATTAGAGAAGCTTTCTTT	CASRGTGIREAFF
TRBJ2-6	TRBD1	TRBV7-8	18	many	TGTGCCAGCAGCTTTCTAGGGACAGTCGGCTCTGGGGCCAACGTCCTGACTTTC	CASSFLGTVGSGANVLTF
TRBJ1-2	TRBD1	TRBV7-9	16	many	TGTGCCAGCAGCTTATCGGGACAGGAGTCTAACTATGGCTACACCTTC	CASSLSGQESNYGYTF
TRBJ1-2	-	TRBV6-5	12	many	TGTGCCAGCAACCATCGGGGCTATGGCTACACCTTC	CASNHRGYGYTF
TRBJ2-5	-	TRBV3-1	15	-	TGTGCCAGCAGCCACGCCCAGACCGAGCAAGAGACCCAGTACTTC	CASSHAQTEQETQYF
TRBJ2-7	TRBD1	TRBV7-2	17	many	TGTGCCAGCAGCAAAAACCCCCAGGGACAGGGGAACTACGAGCAGTACTTC	CASSKNPQGQGNYEQYF
TRBJ1-2	-	TRBV7-3	12	many	TGTGCCAGCAGCTTATTAGGAGACGGCTACACCTTC	CASSLLGDGYTF
TRBJ2-7	-	TRBV19	13	many	TGTGCCAGTAGTTTTGCCGAATCCTACGAGCAGTACTTC	CASSFAESYEQYF
TRBJ2-5	TRBD1	TRBV10-3	14	many	TGTGCCATCAGTGATCGGGACAGACAAGAGACCCAGTACTTC	CAISDRDRQETQYF
TRBJ1-1	-	TRBV27	15	-	TGTGCCAGCAGTTTATCGAAGGCGGGGAACACTGAAGCTTTCTTT	CASSLSKAGNTEAFF
TRBJ2-1	TRBD2	TRBV7-2	15	-	TGTGCCAGCAGCTTAGGACTAGCGATACGCAATGAGCAGTTCTTC	CASSLGLAIRNEQFF
TRBJ1-5	-	TRBV25-1	14	many	TGTGCCAGCAGTGGAGGAGGTTCAAATCAGCCCCAGCATTTT	CASSGGGSNQPQHF
TRBJ2-3	TRBD2	TRBV28	15	many	TGTGCCAGCAGTTTAAGAGCGGGGGGAGGAGATACGCAGTATTTT	CASSLRAGGGDTQYF
TRBJ1-5	-	TRBV20-1	17	many	TGCAGTGCTAGTCCGGACCTTAGGGGGTTGGGCAATCAGCCCCAGCATTTT	CSASPDLRGLGNQPQHF
TRBJ2-1	TRBD1	TRBV7-3	15	many	TGTGCCAGCAGCCCCCCAGGGGGCGCGGGGAATGAGCAGTTCTTC	CASSPPGGAGNEQFF
TRBJ1-1	-	TRBV9	12	many	TGTGCCAGCAGCTCTGAGACGCCAGAAGCTTTCTTT	CASSSETPEAFF
TRBJ1-2	-	TRBV20-1	15	many	TGCAGTGCTAGAGATTTCACTGAACTCGTTTATGGCTACACCTTC	CSARDFTELVYGYTF
TRBJ2-1	-	TRBV7-2	18	many	TGTGCCAGCAGCTTAACGCCTACGACAGGGAGGGGCTACAATGAGCAGTTCTTC	CASSLTPTTGRGYNEQFF
TRBJ1-4	TRBD1	TRBV5-5	15	-	TGTGCCAGCAGCCGTTGGACAGGGGGTGACGAAAAACTGTTTTTT	CASSRWTGGDEKLFF
TRBJ1-5	TRBD1	TRBV12-5	14	many	TGTGCTAGTGGCCCGGACAGGAAATATCAGCCCCAGCATTTT	CASGPDRKYQPQHF
TRBJ2-3	TRBD2	TRBV11-2	16	many	TGTGCCAGCAGCTTAGCTCTAGCGGGGGGCTTGCATACGCAGTATTTT	CASSLALAGGLHTQYF
TRBJ2-1	TRBD1	TRBV5-1	15	many	TGCGCCAGCAGCGCCGGGACAGGGTTCGATCATGAGCAGTTCTTC	CASSAGTGFDHEQFF
TRBJ2-3	-	TRBV29-1	16	-	TGCAGCGTTGAAATTGGGACCCTGGTATCCACAGATACGCAGTATTTT	CSVEIGTLVSTDTQYF